This TCR beta chain was observed in a study of T-cell memory formation after mild COVID-19. Only a few counts were recorded for this clonotype. Its antigen is not identified. Whole-study findings and limits: Pre-infection memory carried some responding clones, suggesting that cross-reactive memory joined. The main location of contracting CD4+ clones was CM and EM, and that of contracting CD8+ clones was EMRA. Clones contracting day 15 to 85 were balanced CD4/CD8; later expanders leaned CD4+.

Each CDR3 protein is one row after TCRdb ran MiXCR on the 5' RACE reads. The table records fewer than 250,000 distinct CDR3 sequences, 18% of them present only once. With 3 bases clipped from V and 0 bases from J, the junction kept 13 bases outside the gene matches. CDR3 length equals 18 residues. The germline V gene has CDR1 LGHNA and CDR2 YSLEER. Sequencing was performed on PBMCs or a T cell subset sorted from them (not recorded which). The receptor's source is an adult woman who had mild COVID-19 (a few samples of this study predate the infection). Cell type and time point are not known. This rearrangement joins TRBV4-3 to TRBJ2-7; 8 bases align to TRBD1. The CDR3 DNA is TGCGCCAGCAGCCAGGTCCCGGTGGACAGGGCGATCTCCTACGAGCAGTACTTC. It encodes CASSQVPVDRAISYEQYF.